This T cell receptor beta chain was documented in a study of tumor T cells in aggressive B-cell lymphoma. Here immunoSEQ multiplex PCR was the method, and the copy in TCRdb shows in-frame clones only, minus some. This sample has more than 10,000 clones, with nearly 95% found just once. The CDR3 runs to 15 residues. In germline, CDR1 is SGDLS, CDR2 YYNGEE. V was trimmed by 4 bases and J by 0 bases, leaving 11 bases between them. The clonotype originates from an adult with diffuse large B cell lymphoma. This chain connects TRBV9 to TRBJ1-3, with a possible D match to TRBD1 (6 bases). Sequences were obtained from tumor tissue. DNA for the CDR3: TGTGCCAGCAGCTCTCAGGGGTTCTCTGGAAACACCATATATTTT. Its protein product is CASSSQGFSGNTIYF.